Listed here is a single T cell receptor (beta chain). The authors' processing: Nucleated cell number was recorded as an estimate derived from reference gene primer amplification. Produced via immunoSEQ multiplex PCR; TCRdb's table is partial and in-frame only. That table gives V, J and clone size, and the DNA gave D and trimming. This sample yields fewer than 350,000 clones, of which about nine tenths are seen a single time; 10% to 15% belongs to the top ten. This entry belongs to a study of blood T cell repertoires in COVID-19. Study details: Sample material is recorded as cDNA or gDNA derived from T cells, B-cell-depleted T cells, or PBMCs.

The Seattle site enrolled patients during active infection and followed them longitudinally. The germline CDR1 and CDR2 sequences are SGDLS and YYNGEE. With 4 bases clipped from V and 0 bases from J, the junction kept 4 bases outside the gene matches. This CDR3 contains 15 residues. The chain couples TRBV9 to TRBJ1-3; 7 nucleotides line up with TRBD1. This TCR came from a woman aged 25-40 years with COVID-19, enrolled during active disease. Sequenced input: peripheral blood. CDR3 sequence (DNA): TGTGCCAGCAGCCGGGACAGTGACTCTGGAAACACCATATATTTT. Translating gives CASSRDSDSGNTIYF.